This T cell receptor (beta chain) was obtained from a study of OX40 agonist ivuxolimab in advanced cancers. Study-level points and caveats: Within 6 weeks, CD4+ and CD8+ blood T cells expanded clonally at 0.1 to 3.0 mg/kg. In CD8+ T cells, expanded clones were on average more numerous than in CD4+.

Of note for this clone: What it binds is unknown.

Clones were sequenced by immunoSEQ multiplex PCR, and TCRdb holds only the in-frame ones, with some missing. The table lists 75,000 to 90,000 clones, roughly 92% of them singletons. The CDR3 has 19 residues. This TCR was recovered from an adult with an advanced solid tumor such as melanoma, head and neck, liver or kidney cancer. The chain employs TRBV21-1 and TRBJ2-5; TRBD2, as called in the table, went unchecked against the DNA. TRBV21-1 is a recognized pseudogene. The sample here was CD4+ or CD8+ T cells sorted from blood, taken in a trial of the OX40 agonist ivuxolimab. DNA for the CDR3: TGTGCCAGCAGCAAAGGCACCGGGAATAGGGCGGGAGTGGGTGAGACCCAGTACTTC. This sequence encodes CASSKGTGNRAGVGETQYF.